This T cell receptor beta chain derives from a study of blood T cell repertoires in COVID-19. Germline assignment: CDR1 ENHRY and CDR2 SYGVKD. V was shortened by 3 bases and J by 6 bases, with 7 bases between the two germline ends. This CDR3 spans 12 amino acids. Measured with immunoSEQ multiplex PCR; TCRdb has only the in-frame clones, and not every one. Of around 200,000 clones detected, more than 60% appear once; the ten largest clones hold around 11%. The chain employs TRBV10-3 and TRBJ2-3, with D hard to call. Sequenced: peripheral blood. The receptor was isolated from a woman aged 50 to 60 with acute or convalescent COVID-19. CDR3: CAISDAEDTQYF. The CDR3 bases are TGTGCCATCAGTGACGCGGAGGATACGCAGTATTTT.